The rows below give T cell receptor beta chains drawn from one sample of a study of T-cell memory formation after mild COVID-19. Each CDR3 protein gets one entry after TCRdb re-called the 5' RACE reads with MiXCR. The data hold around 440,000 distinct CDR3 sequences, with about 18% observed a single time. The specimen sequenced was PBMCs or a T cell subset sorted from them (not recorded which). The receptors shown here come from an adult woman who had mild COVID-19 (a few samples of this study predate the infection). Cell type and time point are not known. Both conserved end residues are part of each CDR3. Each record gives: V gene, D gene, clone size, J gene, CDR3 DNA, CDR3 protein. The D gene is left open where the match is weak. Clone size is given for some rows only: seen once, a few or many times, or a class if the clone is expanded.

TRBV15,TRBD1,-,TRBJ2-1,TGTGCCACCAGCAGTTTGGGACAGATCAATGAGCAGTTCTTC,CATSSLGQINEQFF
TRBV12-3/TRBV12-4,-,many,TRBJ2-1,TGTGCCAGCAGACGAAATAGCGGTAATGAGCAGTTCTTC,CASRRNSGNEQFF
TRBV10-3,TRBD1,few,TRBJ1-2,TGTGCCATCAGTTCCTTCGGGACAGGGCCTAACTATGGCTACACCTTC,CAISSFGTGPNYGYTF
TRBV11-2,-,-,TRBJ2-1,TGTGCCAGCAGCTTAACGGGAGCCCTCTCTGACAATGAGCAGTTCTTC,CASSLTGALSDNEQFF
TRBV20-1,TRBD2,many,TRBJ2-3,TGCAGTGCTAGGGGGACTAGCGGTTCAGATACGCAGTATTTT,CSARGTSGSDTQYF
TRBV7-9,TRBD1,-,TRBJ2-7,TGTGCCAGCAGCCCCCGGGACAGGGATCCCGAGCAGTACTTC,CASSPRDRDPEQYF
TRBV12-3/TRBV12-4,TRBD2,many,TRBJ2-1,TGTGCCAGCAGTCCTGGCGGGGGAGGCCGGGATAATGAGCAGTTCTTC,CASSPGGGGRDNEQFF
TRBV7-2,TRBD1,-,TRBJ2-5,TGTGCCAGCAGCTTAGCGCGGAACAGGGGAGAGACCCAGTACTTC,CASSLARNRGETQYF
TRBV29-1,-,few,TRBJ2-7,TGCAGCGGCAGGGGGGGGCACGAGCAGTACTTC,CSGRGGHEQYF
TRBV7-3,-,few,TRBJ2-7,TGTGCCAAGCCAAGAGGAGCCTACGAGCAGTACTTC,CAKPRGAYEQYF
TRBV2,-,-,TRBJ2-7,TGTGCCAGCAGGGGGGGCAGCAACTACGAGCAGTACTTC,CASRGGSNYEQYF
TRBV18,-,few,TRBJ2-1,TGTGCCAGCTCACCACGGGGGATGGTCAACAATGAGCAGTTCTTC,CASSPRGMVNNEQFF
TRBV6-6,TRBD2,-,TRBJ2-5,TGTGCCAGCAGCCAAACCGGGACTAGCGGGAGCTGGGGAGAGACCCAGTACTTC,CASSQTGTSGSWGETQYF
TRBV20-1,-,-,TRBJ2-1,TGCAGTGCTAGAGATTATCCCCGGGAGTTCTTC,CSARDYPREFF
TRBV6-5,TRBD1,-,TRBJ1-1,TGTGCCAGCAGGAGGACAGGCATGAACACTGAAGCTTTCTTT,CASRRTGMNTEAFF
TRBV7-9,TRBD2,few,TRBJ2-1,TGTGCCAGCAGTGCACACGGGACTAGCGGGAGGGGCACCTACAATGAGCAGTTCTTC,CASSAHGTSGRGTYNEQFF
TRBV7-8,-,few,TRBJ2-5,TGTGCCAGCAGCCCTCAAGGGCTCCAGTACTTC,CASSPQGLQYF
TRBV12-3/TRBV12-4,TRBD1,-,TRBJ2-2,TGTGCCAGCAGTCCAGTTTGGGACAGGAGGTACACCGGGGAGCTGTTTTTT,CASSPVWDRRYTGELFF
TRBV6-1,TRBD1,-,TRBJ2-3,TGTGCCAGCAGTCAAGGGGACAGGGCCACAGATACGCAGTATTTT,CASSQGDRATDTQYF
TRBV28,-,-,TRBJ2-4,TGTGCCAGCAGAGCAGGACTTTTCCTAGCCAAAAACATTCAGTACTTC,CASRAGLFLAKNIQYF
TRBV18,-,-,TRBJ1-6,TGTGCCAGCTCACCAGAAGGACGGAATTCACCCCTCCACTTT,CASSPEGRNSPLHF
TRBV12-3/TRBV12-4,TRBD2,-,TRBJ2-1,TGTGCCAGCAGTGAAACTAGCGGGAACTACAATGAGCAGTTCTTC,CASSETSGNYNEQFF
TRBV29-1,-,-,TRBJ1-1,TGCAGCGTTAGCAGGGGTGCCTTTAACACTGAAGCTTTCTTT,CSVSRGAFNTEAFF
TRBV30,-,-,TRBJ2-5,TGTGCCTGGGGGACCGAAGAGACCCAGTACTTC,CAWGTEETQYF
TRBV5-1,TRBD1,-,TRBJ1-4,TGCGCCAGCAGCTCCGGACAGGGGGCTAATGAAAAACTGTTTTTT,CASSSGQGANEKLFF
TRBV7-6,TRBD1,few,TRBJ2-5,TGTGCCAGCAGCTTTAGCCCGGGACAGGGAGAGACCCAGTACTTC,CASSFSPGQGETQYF
TRBV19,TRBD1,-,TRBJ1-1,TGTGCCAGTAGTATGGATGGGACAGGGGGAGAAGCTTTCTTT,CASSMDGTGGEAFF
TRBV12-3/TRBV12-4,TRBD2,-,TRBJ2-2,TGTGCCAGCAGCCCGCAGGGCGGTACTAGCGGGAGGGTAGCGAACACCGGGGAGCTGTTTTTT,CASSPQGGTSGRVANTGELFF
TRBV30,-,-,TRBJ1-5,TGTGCCTGGAGTGTTCACGTGGGTCAGCCCCAGCATTTT,CAWSVHVGQPQHF
TRBV10-3,TRBD1,-,TRBJ2-7,TGTGCCATCAGTGGGACAGGGGGATCCTACGAGCAGTACTTC,CAISGTGGSYEQYF
TRBV7-9,TRBD2,-,TRBJ2-3,TGTGCCAGCGAACCGGGAGGGCTGGGAGATACGCAGTATTTT,CASEPGGLGDTQYF
TRBV7-9,-,-,TRBJ1-1,TGTGCCAGCAGCTTAGACGGATCCCACACTGAAGCTTTCTTT,CASSLDGSHTEAFF
TRBV4-2,TRBD2,few,TRBJ2-1,TGTGCCAGCAGCCAAGACGCCCGGAGCGGGAGGTACAATGAGCAGTTCTTC,CASSQDARSGRYNEQFF
TRBV20-1,-,few,TRBJ2-6,TGCAGTGCTGAAGGGCAGACTGGGGCCAACGTCCTGACTTTC,CSAEGQTGANVLTF
TRBV4-1,TRBD1,-,TRBJ1-1,TGCGCCAGCAGCGAACGACAGGGGGCATCCGCTGAAGCTTTCTTT,CASSERQGASAEAFF
TRBV12-3/TRBV12-4,TRBD1,-,TRBJ2-1,TGTGCCAGCAGCGTGACAGGGATCGGTGAGCAGTTCTTC,CASSVTGIGEQFF
TRBV6-2/TRBV6-3,TRBD1,-,TRBJ2-7,TGTGCCAGCAGTTACGGCAGGACAGGGCCCCTAGTCGGCGAGCAGTACTTC,CASSYGRTGPLVGEQYF
TRBV15,TRBD2,many,TRBJ2-1,TGTGCCACCAGCAGAGGAGCGGGGGGAACCTACAATGAGCAGTTCTTC,CATSRGAGGTYNEQFF
TRBV20-1,-,-,TRBJ2-7,TGCAGTGCTAACGAAGGGGAAATAGACTACGAGCAGTACTTC,CSANEGEIDYEQYF
TRBV7-8,TRBD1,few,TRBJ2-7,TGTGCCAGCAGCAAAGACAGGGGCTACGAGCAGTACTTC,CASSKDRGYEQYF
TRBV20-1,TRBD1,-,TRBJ1-2,TGCAGTGCTTCATCGACAGGGATCCTCTATGGCTACACCTTC,CSASSTGILYGYTF
TRBV3-1,-,-,TRBJ2-3,TGTGCCAGCAGCCAAGGGGGGGCGCGAGGAGATACGCAGTATTTT,CASSQGGARGDTQYF
TRBV18,-,few,TRBJ1-1,TGTGCCAGCTCACCGGCCGGGACGAACACTGAAGCTTTCTTT,CASSPAGTNTEAFF
TRBV19,-,-,TRBJ1-4,TGTGCCAGTAGTATACCCCCGGTTGAAAAACTGTTTTTT,CASSIPPVEKLFF
TRBV6-4,TRBD2,-,TRBJ2-1,TGTGCCAGCAGTAAGGGACTAGCGGGGTCGAGCTCCTACAATGAGCAGTTCTTC,CASSKGLAGSSSYNEQFF
TRBV5-6,-,-,TRBJ2-5,TGTGCCAGCAGCTCCCCCATAGGGGACGGGGTCCGGGAGACCCAGTACTTC,CASSSPIGDGVRETQYF
TRBV29-1,TRBD2,few,TRBJ2-1,TGCAGCGTTGTCCTGAGGCTAGCGGGGGGGCCTCGCGATGAGCAGTTCTTC,CSVVLRLAGGPRDEQFF
TRBV7-9,TRBD2,-,TRBJ2-7,TGTGCCAGCAGAGAGACCGGGGGGGTTGCCGAGCAGTACTTC,CASRETGGVAEQYF
TRBV29-1,-,few,TRBJ1-1,TGCAGCGCCGGGGAGAACACTGAAGCTTTCTTT,CSAGENTEAFF
TRBV15,-,-,TRBJ2-7,TGTGCCACCAGCGCAAATACAGGGAACGAGCAGTACTTC,CATSANTGNEQYF
TRBV7-9,TRBD1,-,TRBJ1-1,TGTGCCAGCAGCTTAGCGAGGGGCAGGGGGCACGCTTTCTTT,CASSLARGRGHAFF
TRBV29-1,-,many,TRBJ2-7,TGCAGCGTCGCTCCCTATACAGATCTCGACGAGCAGTACTTC,CSVAPYTDLDEQYF
TRBV7-2,-,few,TRBJ2-5,TGTGCCAGCAGCTGGACGCTGTACCAAGAGACCCAGTACTTC,CASSWTLYQETQYF
TRBV4-2,TRBD2,-,TRBJ2-3,TGTGCCAGCAGCCCCCCCCTAGCGGGAGAGAAGAGAGATACGCAGTATTTT,CASSPPLAGEKRDTQYF